The source of this T cell receptor (beta chain) is a study of cytomegalovirus exposure and HLA in healthy donors. The CDR3 is 13 residues long. V lost 6 bases to trimming and J lost 4 bases; unmatched junction nucleotides: 5. The germline V gene encodes CDR1 ENHRY and CDR2 SYGVKD. The PCR was carried out with 60 Vbeta primers and 13 Jbeta primers. Only in-frame clones appear in the TCRdb table, and some are missing; sequencing was by immunoSEQ multiplex PCR. Found here are about 160,000 clones, 77% of them singletons; the top ten hold under 2.5%. The rearrangement links TRBV10-3 to TRBJ1-2; 7 bases map to TRBD1. The source material was PBMCs. The clonotype originates from a man aged 45-65 years in good health and CMV-seropositive. The DNA of the CDR3 is TGTGCCATCAGCGAACAGGGGATCTATGGCTACACCTTC. Protein: CAISEQGIYGYTF.